A selection of T cell receptor beta chains follows, all from one sample in a study of brain T cells in children with intractable seizures. Some clones are missing from TCRdb's copy, which holds only in-frame ones; the method was immunoSEQ multiplex PCR. The sample contains about 22,000 clones, 90% to 95% of which appear only once. Specimen: peripheral blood, collected at surgery. Receptor source: a boy younger than 18 with focal cortical dysplasia and intractable seizures. The CDR3 runs from the conserved cysteine through the conserved F or W. A D gene is named only where the DNA matches it firmly. Where a row states a size, it is once, few, many or the class of an expanded clone; other rows omit it.

d_gene | j_gene | abundance | len | v_gene | CDR3nt | CDR3aa
TRBD2 | TRBJ2-1 | NA | 15 | TRBV10-1 | TGCGCCAGCAGTGATTTAGCGGGGGTCTACAATGAGCAGTTCTTC | CASSDLAGVYNEQFF
NA | TRBJ1-5 | NA | 15 | TRBV7-8 | TGTGCCAGCAGCTTAGACAGGGCTAGCAATCAGCCCCAGCATTTT | CASSLDRASNQPQHF
NA | TRBJ1-2 | NA | 11 | TRBV20-1 | TGCAGTGCTAGCCGCGGGTATGGCTACACCTTC | CSASRGYGYTF
NA | TRBJ2-3 | NA | 13 | TRBV12-3/TRBV12-4 | TGTGCCATATCCTTCTTTTGGGGAGATACGCAGTATTTT | CAISFFWGDTQYF
NA | TRBJ2-3 | NA | 14 | TRBV10-2 | TGCGCCAGCAGTGATCGTTTTAGCACAGATACGCAGTATTTT | CASSDRFSTDTQYF
NA | TRBJ1-5 | NA | 14 | TRBV18 | TGTGCCAGCTCACCGGCGGGGGCAGATCAGCCCCAGCATTTT | CASSPAGADQPQHF
NA | TRBJ1-1 | NA | 11 | TRBV5-6 | TGTGCCAGCATATGGGGCACTGAAGCTTTCTTT | CASIWGTEAFF
TRBD1 | TRBJ1-2 | NA | 16 | TRBV3-1/TRBV3-2 | TGTGCCAGCAGCCACACGACAGGGGCCCGGGACTATGGCTACACCTTC | CASSHTTGARDYGYTF
NA | TRBJ1-1 | NA | 18 | TRBV12-1 | TGTGCCAGCAGCCCCCCCACTCGGGCAGGCGAAACGAACACTGAAGCTTTCTTT | CASSPPTRAGETNTEAFF
NA | TRBJ2-3 | NA | 16 | TRBV7-8 | TGTGCCAGCAGCTCATACCGGGACATAAGCACAGATACGCAGTATTTT | CASSSYRDISTDTQYF
NA | TRBJ2-2 | NA | 10 | TRBV7-9 | TGTGCCAGCAGCTTGAGGGAGCTGTTTTTT | CASSLRELFF
NA | TRBJ2-5 | NA | 10 | TRBV20-1 | TGCAGTGCTAGTGGGGAGACCCAGTACTTC | CSASGETQYF
NA | TRBJ1-4 | NA | 15 | TRBV5-4 | TGTGCCAGCAGCTTGGAAAAGGGATTTAATGAAAAACTGTTTTTT | CASSLEKGFNEKLFF
NA | TRBJ1-1 | few | 12 | TRBV7-2 | TGTGCCAGCAGCTTAGCGTTGGGGGGGGCTTTCTTT | CASSLALGGAFF
NA | TRBJ2-2 | NA | 17 | TRBV21-1 | TGTGCCAGCCCCGCGACCGACCGGGACAGGGTAGCAAGGGAGCTGTTTTTT | CASPATDRDRVARELFF
NA | TRBJ2-2 | once | 17 | TRBV3-1/TRBV3-2 | TGTGCCAGCAGCCAAGGGGGTCGGGGTTCGAACACCGGGGAGCTGTTTTTT | CASSQGGRGSNTGELFF
TRBD2 | TRBJ2-1 | NA | 15 | TRBV9 | TGTGCCAGCAGCGTCGGCGGGGGGCCGTACAATGAGCAGTTCTTC | CASSVGGGPYNEQFF
TRBD2 | TRBJ2-2 | NA | 16 | TRBV7-8 | TGTGCCAGCAGTTTAGCTAGCGGGGGCAACACCGGGGAGCTGTTTTTT | CASSLASGGNTGELFF
TRBD2 | TRBJ2-1 | NA | 16 | TRBV3-1/TRBV3-2 | TGTGCCAGCAGCCAAGTGCCTAGCGGGAGGGCCAATGAGCAGTTCTTC | CASSQVPSGRANEQFF
NA | TRBJ2-1 | NA | 13 | TRBV28 | TGTGCCAGCAGTCCGAGGGGGGGGAGACGGCAGTTCTTC | CASSPRGGRRQFF
NA | TRBJ2-3 | NA | 14 | TRBV29-1 | TGCAGCGTAACGGGACCCCTAAGCACAGATACGCAGTATTTT | CSVTGPLSTDTQYF
NA | TRBJ1-2 | NA | 14 | TRBV6-1 | TGTGCCAGCAGTGAAGCGATGGAGAACTATGGCTACACCTTC | CASSEAMENYGYTF
NA | TRBJ1-1 | NA | 14 | TRBV5-1 | TGCGCCAGCACCCTGTACGCGGGAGGCACTGAAGCTTTCTTT | CASTLYAGGTEAFF
NA | TRBJ1-2 | NA | 13 | TRBV12-3/TRBV12-4 | TGTGCCAGCAGTTTGAGGGGCCTGCTTGGCTACACCTTC | CASSLRGLLGYTF
NA | TRBJ2-2 | few | 16 | TRBV7-2 | TGTGCCAGCAGCTTAGGGCAGATCCGTTGGGCCGGGGAGCTGTTTTTT | CASSLGQIRWAGELFF
TRBD1 | TRBJ1-3 | NA | 14 | TRBV10-3 | TGTGCCATCAGCCCAGGGGGTAAGGAAGGCACCATATATTTT | CAISPGGKEGTIYF
NA | TRBJ2-1 | NA | 10 | TRBV2 | TGTGCCAGCAGTCCGGGACGTAAGTTCTTC | CASSPGRKFF
NA | TRBJ2-1 | once | 15 | TRBV9 | TGTGCCAGCAACCCCGGGGCGGGCGGGTACAATGAGCAGTTCTTC | CASNPGAGGYNEQFF
TRBD1 | TRBJ1-2 | NA | 15 | TRBV27 | TGTGCCAGCAGCCTGAAGACAGGGTCTAACTATGGCTACACCTTC | CASSLKTGSNYGYTF
NA | TRBJ1-2 | NA | 17 | TRBV19 | TGTGCCAGTAGTATAGGCTTTGATTCGCCGGACTACTATGGCTACACCTTC | CASSIGFDSPDYYGYTF
NA | TRBJ1-5 | NA | 12 | TRBV19 | TGTGCCAGTAGTATTGCCAATCAGCCCCAGCATTTT | CASSIANQPQHF
TRBD1 | TRBJ2-1 | NA | 13 | TRBV5-1 | TGCGCCAGCAGCTCGGACAGGGCCGATGAGCAGTTCTTC | CASSSDRADEQFF
TRBD1 | TRBJ2-4 | NA | 15 | TRBV27 | TGTGCCAGCAGCCCCGGGACAGGCCCCGAAAACATTCAGTACTTC | CASSPGTGPENIQYF
NA | TRBJ1-5 | once | 15 | TRBV18 | TGTGCCAGCTCACCACCTTTCGGGCACAATCAGCCCCAGCATTTT | CASSPPFGHNQPQHF
NA | TRBJ2-2 | NA | 14 | TRBV15 | TGTGCCACCAGCATTTACTCGAACACCGGGGAGCTGTTTTTT | CATSIYSNTGELFF
NA | TRBJ2-7 | NA | 15 | TRBV7-2 | TGTGCCAGCAGTTTTCCTAGGAGGTTCCCCTACGAGCAGTACTTC | CASSFPRRFPYEQYF
NA | TRBJ1-5 | NA | 17 | TRBV6-1 | TGTGCCAGCAGTGAGAGTAGTACGGCTTATAGCAATCAGCCCCAGCATTTT | CASSESSTAYSNQPQHF
TRBD2 | TRBJ2-3 | NA | 18 | TRBV5-8 | TGTGCCAGCAGCTGGGGACTAGCGGGGGCTCCTAGCACAGATACGCAGTATTTT | CASSWGLAGAPSTDTQYF
NA | TRBJ1-5 | NA | 16 | TRBV10-1 | TGCGCCAGCAGTGAGACTGGGGACCCCCGAGAGGAGCCCCAGCATTTT | CASSETGDPREEPQHF
TRBD1 | TRBJ2-3 | NA | 14 | TRBV11-2 | TGTGCCAGCAGCTTAGCCCAGGGGGCAGATACGCAGTATTTT | CASSLAQGADTQYF
NA | TRBJ2-7 | NA | 15 | TRBV28 | TGTGCCAGCAGTTTGGCCTTTGGTCAGAACTACGAGCAGTACTTC | CASSLAFGQNYEQYF
TRBD1 | TRBJ1-2 | NA | 15 | TRBV4-2 | TGTGCCAGCAGCCAAGAAAACAGGGGATCCTATGGCTACACCTTC | CASSQENRGSYGYTF
TRBD2 | TRBJ2-7 | NA | 16 | TRBV20-1 | TGCAGTGCTAGTGAGCCGGTGACGGGGGGGCCGTACGAGCAGTACTTC | CSASEPVTGGPYEQYF
NA | TRBJ1-4 | NA | 13 | TRBV29-1 | TGCAGCGTTGAAGACAGGGTTCATGAAAAACTGTTTTTT | CSVEDRVHEKLFF
TRBD1 | TRBJ1-4 | once | 15 | TRBV5-5 | TGTGCCAGCAGCTTGGTGGGACAGGGATTTGAAAAACTGTTTTTT | CASSLVGQGFEKLFF
NA | TRBJ2-2 | NA | 13 | TRBV6-5 | TGTGCCAGCAGTTACGTGAACACCGGGGAGCTGTTTTTT | CASSYVNTGELFF
TRBD1 | TRBJ1-2 | NA | 14 | TRBV7-8 | TGTGCCAGCAGCCCAGGGGGGGTTAGCTATGGCTACACCTTC | CASSPGGVSYGYTF
TRBD1 | TRBJ1-1 | NA | 15 | TRBV18 | TGTGCCAGCTCACTCCAGGGGGTGACGAACACTGAAGCTTTCTTT | CASSLQGVTNTEAFF
NA | TRBJ1-2 | NA | 17 | TRBV5-6 | TGTGCCAGCAACCAGAGGGGCAGGGAACTCTCTAACTATGGCTACACCTTC | CASNQRGRELSNYGYTF
NA | TRBJ1-6 | few | 15 | TRBV27 | TGTGCCAGCAAGCGGGAGGGCTCCATCAATTCACCCCTCCACTTT | CASKREGSINSPLHF
NA | TRBJ2-1 | NA | 12 | TRBV21-1 | TGTGCCAGCAGCAAAGGGAGGAATGAGCAGTTCTTC | CASSKGRNEQFF
NA | TRBJ1-1 | NA | 15 | TRBV6-2/TRBV6-3 | TGTGCCAGCAGCATCGGGGGACCAGGGAACACTGAAGCTTTCTTT | CASSIGGPGNTEAFF
NA | TRBJ1-4 | NA | 15 | TRBV19 | TGTGCCAGTAGTACCCCTCGAAGGGGACGGGAAAAACTGTTTTTT | CASSTPRRGREKLFF
TRBD1 | TRBJ2-5 | NA | 16 | TRBV24-1 | TGTGCCACCAGTGGGCTGGACAGGGCTCTCCGGGAGACCCAGTACTTC | CATSGLDRALRETQYF
NA | TRBJ2-2 | NA | 16 | TRBV4-1 | TGTGCCAGCAGCCAAGAAGGGGGGCCTTGGACCGGGGAGCTGTTTTTT | CASSQEGGPWTGELFF
NA | TRBJ1-6 | NA | 14 | TRBV7-9 | TGTGCCAGCAGCCTTTGGGGGGACAATTCACCCCTCCACTTT | CASSLWGDNSPLHF
NA | TRBJ2-3 | NA | 12 | TRBV5-1 | TGCGCCAGCAGACGGAGCACAGATACGCAGTATTTT | CASRRSTDTQYF
TRBD2 | TRBJ2-1 | NA | 14 | TRBV6-5 | TGTGCCAGCAGTCGGACTAGCGGGAGGGACGAGCAGTTCTTC | CASSRTSGRDEQFF
NA | TRBJ1-2 | NA | 15 | TRBV24-1 | TGTGCCACCAGCGCCACGGGTGAAAAAGGGTATGGCTACACCTTC | CATSATGEKGYGYTF
TRBD2 | TRBJ2-7 | NA | 15 | TRBV15 | TGTGCCACCAGCAGAACGAGCGGGGGGGCCGAAGAGCAGTACTTC | CATSRTSGGAEEQYF